This entry features one TCR beta chain sequence. V was shortened by 1 base and J by 7 bases, with 11 bases between the two germline ends. Per the germline V gene, CDR1 is MGHDK and CDR2 is SYGVNS. This CDR3 contains 14 residues. Libraries were prepared by immunoSEQ multiplex PCR; TCRdb keeps only in-frame clonotypes and omits some of them. The sample shows about 80,000 clones, approximately 89% of them seen only once. These data are taken from a study of control samples from healthy donors and cancer patients. The sequence came from a middle-aged man in good health. The sample was blood. The chain links TRBV25-1 to TRBJ1-5, with D hard to call. DNA of the CDR3: TGTGCCAGCAGTGAATCCCCGTGGCAGCAGCCCCAGCATTTT. Its translation: CASSESPWQQPQHF.